This T cell receptor (beta chain) appears in the sequencing data of a study of blood T cell repertoires in COVID-19 (dated by TCRdb to 2018 to 2020). Notes on the research overall: Samples covering the acute and convalescent phases of COVID-19 were provided by collaborators in the United States, Italy and Spain. The prospective study material was composed of cDNA or gDNA derived from T cells, B-cell-depleted T cells, or PBMCs. Samples were obtained from the ongoing ImmuneRACE study (first 160 participants) and from about 1,300 subjects provided by 6 global collaborators. The repertoires were released in a freely available public database intended as a resource for research on the immune response to SARS-CoV-2. The sample metadata nearly always contained a de-identified subject ID, COVID-19 status, age in years and sex. Where available, HLA class I and class II types were taken from metadata supplied by the sample provider and were not determined by assay-based typing. Subjects who had been exposed to COVID-19, were actively infected with it, or had recovered from it provided the deeply sampled blood TCRbeta repertoires that made up the dataset. Overall study outcomes, separate from this receptor: How much clinical and demographic metadata was included differed by source and by participant, and the metadata was provided uncurated.

The CDR3, cysteine through phenylalanine, is 13 amino acids long. The entry retains the CDR3 DNA only, 39 bases that are in frame from base 1. V is cut by 0 bases and J by 4 bases, and the space between the germline ends is 8 bases. CDR1 and CDR2 are read off the germline V gene as SGHRS and YFSETQ. The collaborating institutions used their own protocols to collect whole blood in K2EDTA tubes. For TCRbeta analysis, collaborators shipped samples in one of three forms: frozen whole blood, isolated PBMCs, or DNA extracted from either of those sample types. Worth noting for this clone: The antigen it recognizes is unknown. It has no much larger one-base neighbor in the sample; base qualities were not kept. Other DNA sequences in this specimen translate into the identical CDR3.

TCRbeta CDR3 regions were amplified from genomic DNA using the immunoSEQ Assay, a bias-controlled multiplex PCR. The published analysis was carried out like this. The number of nucleated cells in each sample was estimated from the amplification of reference gene primers within the assay. Sequence reads were collapsed and filtered to measure the absolute abundance of every unique TCRbeta CDR3 rearrangement. For each sample, productive Simpson clonality was calculated as the square root of Simpson's diversity index over productive rearrangements. TCRdb took this table from immuneACCESS and kept in-frame rearrangements with V and J called. Such tables lack part of the clones; where checked against another copy, unresolved V genes explain under half of the gap, and the rest is unexplained. The DNA gave D and trimming, while V, J and clone size come from that table. Within this sample are 200,000 to 300,000 clones, with 88% of them counted one time only. Roughly 0.8% of the sample rests with the top ten.

The sequenced sample consisted of peripheral blood. This chain joins TRBV5-1 to TRBJ2-7; the D gene is perhaps TRBD2, from 5 matching bases. The receptor was isolated from a woman aged 30 to 39 with acute or convalescent COVID-19. The CDR3: CASSLAGSYEQYF. The DNA reads TGCGCCAGCAGCTTGGCGGGGTCGTACGAGCAGTACTTC.